This TCR beta chain is drawn from a study of control samples from healthy donors and cancer patients (TCRdb year 2020). Receptor libraries were prepared by the immunoSEQ multiplex PCR assay. Held by TCRdb, this immuneACCESS table contains in-frame sequences only and omits some clones. Under half of the omission traces to an unresolved V gene where checked; the cause of the rest is unknown. The sample has approximately 170,000 clones on record, around 90% of them singletons. In total, the top ten clones hold around 1.4% of the sample. The germline V gene specifies SGHVS as CDR1 and FNYEAQ as CDR2. V loses 0 bases of germline sequence and J loses 4 bases, and the interval between the two ends is 12 bases. The CDR3 contains 16 residues, cysteine and phenylalanine counted. The only DNA kept is the CDR3, 48 bases in frame from the first base. In its sample, this clone was seen once. Its antigen has not been determined. The input lacks base qualities; no much larger clone sits a single base away.

This receptor was identified in a woman between 45 and 60 years old in good health. This chain joins TRBV7-6 to TRBJ2-2, with a tentative D gene TRBD2 over 7 matching bases. Material for sequencing was blood. The DNA is as follows: TGTGCCAGCAGCTTAGCGGTCCGGGGGGCCACCGGGGAGCTGTTTTTT. The resulting protein is CASSLAVRGATGELFF.